Listed below are T cell receptor beta chains from one sample, sequenced in a study of blood T cell repertoires in COVID-19. Generated by immunoSEQ multiplex PCR, the TCRdb table keeps only in-frame clones and is missing some. Here the sample spans fewer than 85,000 clones, over 75% being singletons. The sample consisted of peripheral blood. The origin of the receptors is a man aged 50 to 60 with active COVID-19. CDR3s include the opening cysteine and the closing phenylalanine or tryptophan. A D gene is named only where the DNA matches it firmly. Clone size is not always given. Where it is, it says once, few, many or a class for expanded clones.

J	V	size	D	DNA	CDR3
TRBJ2-7	TRBV24-1	-	TRBD1	TGTGCCACCAGTGATTGGGACAGGCCCTACGAGCAGTACTTC	CATSDWDRPYEQYF
TRBJ2-5	TRBV24-1	-	TRBD1	TGTGCCACCAGTGACAGAGGGGGCGCGGGTGAGACCCAGTACTTC	CATSDRGGAGETQYF
TRBJ2-7	TRBV28	-	-	TGTGCCAGCAGTTCCCCGGGACTGAAAGCCTACGAGCAGTACTTC	CASSSPGLKAYEQYF
TRBJ2-2	TRBV7-3	-	-	TGTGCCAGCAGCCGGAGCGGAGGAAACGCGAACACCGGGGAGCTGTTTTTT	CASSRSGGNANTGELFF
TRBJ1-2	TRBV7-9	once	-	TGTGCCAGCAGCTTAAGGGGAGGAAGAGGCTACACCTTC	CASSLRGGRGYTF
TRBJ1-2	TRBV19	-	TRBD1	TGTGCCAGTAACCCACAGGGGAACTATGGCTACACCTTC	CASNPQGNYGYTF
TRBJ1-1	TRBV7-9	-	-	TGTGCCAGCAGCTTAGTATCAGAAGAAGCTTTCTTT	CASSLVSEEAFF
TRBJ2-2	TRBV7-2	once	TRBD2	TGTGCCAGCAGCTCACAACTAGCGGGGAACACCGGGGAGCTGTTTTTT	CASSSQLAGNTGELFF
TRBJ1-2	TRBV19	-	-	TGTGCCAGTAGTATCCTAATTGCGAATGGCTACACCTTC	CASSILIANGYTF
TRBJ1-5	TRBV19	-	TRBD1	TGTGCCAGTAGTATAGTTGACAGGGGTAGCAATCAGCCCCAGCATTTT	CASSIVDRGSNQPQHF
TRBJ1-2	TRBV18	-	-	TGTGCCAGCTCACCACCGGGCAGGACTTATGGCTACACCTTC	CASSPPGRTYGYTF
TRBJ2-2	TRBV27	-	TRBD2	TGTGCCAGCAGTCCTCGACTAGCGGCCGCGAACACCGGGGAGCTGTTTTTT	CASSPRLAAANTGELFF
TRBJ1-1	TRBV7-2	-	-	TGTGCCAGCAGCTTGAGAATGAACACTGAAGCTTTCTTT	CASSLRMNTEAFF
TRBJ1-6	TRBV5-1	-	-	TGCGCCAGCAGCCCGGACAGATATAATTCACCCCTCCACTTT	CASSPDRYNSPLHF
TRBJ1-2	TRBV6-1	-	-	TGTGCCAGCAGTGAACGCACACCTTATGGCTACACCTTC	CASSERTPYGYTF
TRBJ2-3	TRBV27	-	TRBD2	TGTGCCAGCAGTTTTGGACTAGCGTTGGCAGATACGCAGTATTTT	CASSFGLALADTQYF
TRBJ2-3	TRBV4-1	-	TRBD2	TGCGCCAGCAGCCGAGGGGGACTAGCACAGAGCACAGATACGCAGTATTTT	CASSRGGLAQSTDTQYF
TRBJ1-1	TRBV20-1	-	-	TGCAGTGCAGGGGTCAACACTGAAGCTTTCTTT	CSAGVNTEAFF
TRBJ1-2	TRBV6-2/TRBV6-3	few	TRBD1	TGTGCCAGCAGTCAAACCCCACACCGGACAGGAGGAGGCCAGGCCTATGGCTACACCTTC	CASSQTPHRTGGGQAYGYTF
TRBJ2-7	TRBV7-2	-	-	TGTGCCAGCAGCGCTACCGGGACACCCTCCTACGAGCAGTACTTC	CASSATGTPSYEQYF
TRBJ1-5	TRBV11-2	few	-	TGTGCCAGCAGCCGTACCATCATGGAGGGCAATCAGCCCCAGCATTTT	CASSRTIMEGNQPQHF
TRBJ1-1	TRBV18	-	TRBD1	TGTGCCAGCTCACCGACAGGGTCGAACACTGAAGCTTTCTTT	CASSPTGSNTEAFF
TRBJ2-6	TRBV19	-	-	TGTGCCAGTAGTATCGGTGGCTCTGGGGCCAACGTCCTGACTTTC	CASSIGGSGANVLTF
TRBJ2-3	TRBV28	once	TRBD1	TGTGCCCTCGGACAGGGGACCACAGATACGCAGTATTTT	CALGQGTTDTQYF
TRBJ1-1	TRBV6-5	-	-	TGTGCCAGCAGTTACTCGAGAGGGCGAAATGAAGCTTTCTTT	CASSYSRGRNEAFF
TRBJ1-1	TRBV7-9	-	TRBD1	TGTGCCAGCAGCTTCAACCGCCAGGGGGGGAACACTGAAGCTTTCTTT	CASSFNRQGGNTEAFF
TRBJ2-3	TRBV7-8	-	-	TGTGCCAGCAGCTTAGCCACAATACAGGGCACAGATACGCAGTATTTT	CASSLATIQGTDTQYF
TRBJ1-1	TRBV6-5	-	TRBD1	TGTGCCAGCAGCTTACAGGGGGCTGCGACTGAAGCTTTCTTT	CASSLQGAATEAFF
TRBJ2-1	TRBV7-2	-	-	TGTGCCAGCAGCTTAGACGGGAGCAGTGATGAGCAGTTCTTC	CASSLDGSSDEQFF
TRBJ1-4	TRBV5-1	-	-	TGCGCCAGCAGCTTTTACACAGGACCAACTAATGAAAAACTGTTTTTT	CASSFYTGPTNEKLFF
TRBJ1-1	TRBV28	-	-	TGTGCCAGCAGACCCGGAGGGGTAGGCACTGAAGCTTTCTTT	CASRPGGVGTEAFF
TRBJ2-1	TRBV7-8	-	-	TGTGCCAGCAGCTTAGCGCGGGCCACCTACAATGAGCAGTTCTTC	CASSLARATYNEQFF
TRBJ2-7	TRBV7-2	-	TRBD2	TGTGCCAGCAGCTTAGGGGGGGGATACGAGCAGTACTTC	CASSLGGGYEQYF
TRBJ2-7	TRBV5-6	-	-	TGTGCCAGCAGCTTGTTTGGACAGCTGATTTCGTACTTC	CASSLFGQLISYF
TRBJ2-3	TRBV7-9	-	TRBD2	TGTGCCAGCAGCCTAGTCCGCGGGAGCGCACGCACAGATACGCAGTATTTT	CASSLVRGSARTDTQYF